This TCR beta chain is from a study of blood T cell repertoires in COVID-19. Across the study: Spain, Italy and the United States supplied samples that represented acute and convalescent COVID-19. PBMCs, B-cell-depleted T cells, or T cells provided the cDNA or gDNA that made up the material.

Authors' analysis steps: For nucleated cells, counts were estimated from reference gene primer amplification. The table came from immunoSEQ multiplex PCR; TCRdb's copy has only in-frame clones and leaves some out. The D gene and trimming were derived from the DNA, and the V and J assignments and clone size from that table. The profile covers 52,000 or so clones, with about four fifths appearing a single time and roughly 5% taken by the ten largest. The ends lost 4 bases at V and 6 bases at J; junction bases unmatched: 20. Germline V gene data show CDR1 as SGHTS and CDR2 as YDEGEE. The length of the CDR3 is 18 residues.

The chain recombines TRBV5-8 with TRBJ2-7; TRBD2 matches 9 bases. The sequence was obtained from a human donor in a cohort sampled during active COVID-19. The source material was peripheral blood. In nucleotides, the CDR3 is TGTGCCAGCAGCCCAAAAGGACTAGCGACAAACTACCGCTCCGAGCAGTACTTC. This encodes CASSPKGLATNYRSEQYF. Drawing the rest from reference TRBV5-8 and TRBJ2-7, the complete variable domain is EAGVTQSPTHLIKTRGQQATLRCSPISGHTSVYWYQQALGLGLQFLLWYDEGEERNRGNFPPRFSGRQFPNYSSELNVNALELEDSALYLCASSPKGLATNYRSEQYFGPGTRLTVT.